The clone carrying this T cell receptor beta chain came up a few times. With a much larger clone just one base away, this may be a read error. TCR beta CDR3 amplification from genomic DNA was performed by two-round multiplex PCR. TRBV and TRBJ genes each had their own specific primers in first-round PCR. TCRdb reanalysed the multiplex PCR reads using MiXCR and keeps one entry per CDR3 protein. The sample includes around 31,000 distinct CDR3 sequences, 25% to 40% seen only once; the top ten take around 35%. Germline lookup yields CDR1 MNHNS and CDR2 SASEGT. This CDR3 is 12 amino acids long. V was clipped by 3 bases and J by 7 bases, with 9 bases between them. This sample is part of a study of prognosis after radiotherapy for stage I lung cancer.

The source material was PBMCs, sampled before or after stereotactic body radiation therapy (not recorded which). This sequence originates from a donor over 45 with non-small cell lung cancer. The rearrangement uses TRBV6-1 and TRBJ2-5; D may match TRBD1 or TRBD2 (5 bases each). For the CDR3, the DNA is TGTGCCAGCAGTGATCAGGGAGTGACCCAGTACTTC. Translated, it gives CASSDQGVTQYF.